These 5 T cell receptor beta chains were all obtained from the same sample, sequenced in a study of cytomegalovirus exposure and HLA in healthy donors. With 60 Vbeta and 13 Jbeta primers, the PCR was carried out. The assay was immunoSEQ multiplex PCR, and TCRdb's table has in-frame clones only and misses some. The sample contains just over 95,000 clones, 77% of which appear only once. The specimen was PBMCs. The receptors stem from a woman between 40 and 50 years old in good health and CMV-seronegative.

The chain joins TRBV19 to TRBJ1-4; weak D call: TRBD1 (6 bases). V lost 6 bases to trimming and J lost 4 bases, with 24 bases between them. Germline CDR1 LNHDA, CDR2 SQIVND (reference sequence). The CDR3 is 18 residues long. The CDR3 spells CASSRRRRGASSNEKLFF. The CDR3 DNA reads TGTGCCAGTAGCAGGAGGAGGCGGGGGGCTTCTAGTAATGAAAAACTGTTTTTT.

V and J are TRBV6-1 and TRBJ2-7, with 11 bases fitting TRBD2. Unmatched junction bases numbered 3, after V lost 6 bases and J lost 2 bases. The CDR3 contains 14 residues. From germline, CDR1 is MNHNS and CDR2 SASEGT. The CDR3 DNA reads as TGTGCCAGCAGGCTAGCGGGGGGAACCTACGAGCAGTACTTC. Protein sequence: CASRLAGGTYEQYF.

The CDR3, as DNA: TGTGCCAGCATTGCGGACAGGGGGCGAACAGATACGCAGTATTTT. Protein sequence: CASIADRGRTDTQYF. The chain carries TRBV6-1 and TRBJ2-3; TRBD1 matches 11 bases. This CDR3 has 15 residues. Per the germline V gene, CDR1 is MNHNS and CDR2 is SASEGT. The V gene end was trimmed by 7 bases and the J gene end by 3 bases; junction bases not matched to a gene: 6.

This clone came up a few times. The rearrangement joins TRBV14 to TRBJ2-2, with 9 bases matching TRBD1. The CDR3 runs 17 residues. The J segment lost 5 bases and the V segment lost 5 bases, leaving 12 bases of the junction unmatched. Germline V lookup: CDR1 SGHDN, CDR2 FVKESK. The CDR3 DNA follows: TGTGCCAGCAGCTCCCAGACACAGGGGGCTCGGACCGGGGAGCTGTTTTTT. This codes for CASSSQTQGARTGELFF.

The genes are TRBV9 and TRBJ1-6, with D possibly being TRBD1 (6 bases). The CDR3 contains 16 residues. The germline gives CDR1 SGDLS, CDR2 YYNGEE. V was trimmed by 0 bases and J by 8 bases, leaving 15 bases between them. The CDR3 spells CASSVETGGIDSPLHF. The CDR3 nucleotides read TGTGCCAGCAGCGTAGAGACAGGTGGAATTGATTCACCCCTCCACTTT. The full variable domain, in which reference TRBV9 and TRBJ1-6 provide the parts outside the CDR3, is DSGVTQTPKHLITATGQRVTLRCSPRSGDLSVYWYQQSLDQGLQFLIQYYNGEERAKGNILERFSAQQFPDLHSELNLSSLELGDSALYFCASSVETGGIDSPLHFGNGTRLTVT.